A selection of T cell receptor beta chains follows, all from one sample in a study of OX40 agonist ivuxolimab in advanced cancers. Repertoires were generated with immunoSEQ multiplex PCR, while TCRdb's copy carries only in-frame clones and drops some. The data hold 50,000 to 65,000 clones, with more than 75% observed a single time. Sequences were derived from CD4+ or CD8+ T cells sorted from blood, sampled in a trial of the OX40 agonist ivuxolimab. The receptor source for this set is an adult with an advanced solid tumor such as melanoma, head and neck, liver or kidney cancer. The CDR3 runs from the conserved cysteine through the conserved F or W. Each record gives: V gene, D gene, J gene, clone size, CDR3 DNA, CDR3 protein. A D gene is named only where the DNA matches it firmly. Size values are once, few and many counts, or a class for expanded clones, and some rows have none.

TRBV27	TRBD2	TRBJ2-3	-	TGTGCCAGCAGTTTCGGATGGACTAGCGGGATTGGAGATACGCAGTATTTT	CASSFGWTSGIGDTQYF
TRBV7-9	-	TRBJ2-3	-	TGTGCCAGCAGCTTAGAACAAGGGGATACGCAGTATTTT	CASSLEQGDTQYF
TRBV7-2	TRBD2	TRBJ2-7	-	TGTGCCAGCAGCTACTCGGGGACTAGAAACTACGAGCAGTACTTC	CASSYSGTRNYEQYF
TRBV18	-	TRBJ2-7	-	TGTGCCAGCTCAACCAGTGTTTTTGAGCAGTACTTC	CASSTSVFEQYF
TRBV6-5	TRBD1	TRBJ1-1	-	TGTGCCAGCAGTTACTCGATACAGGGGGAAGCTTTCTTT	CASSYSIQGEAFF
TRBV7-2	-	TRBJ2-2	few	TGTGCCAGCAGCTTAGTGTTTTCCGGGGAGCTGTTTTTT	CASSLVFSGELFF
TRBV27	-	TRBJ2-1	-	TGTGCCAGCAGCCCTAATAAGGGGACTTCGTGGAATGAGCAGTTCTTC	CASSPNKGTSWNEQFF
TRBV7-2	TRBD1	TRBJ1-1	-	TGTGCCAGCAGCCAGACAGGGTACACTGAAGCTTTCTTT	CASSQTGYTEAFF
TRBV5-1	-	TRBJ2-3	-	TGCGCCAGCAGCTTGGAGGCAGGGGAAACAGATACGCAGTATTTT	CASSLEAGETDTQYF
TRBV28	-	TRBJ2-7	-	TGTGCCAGCACCCATGGGGGGCGGGAGTGGGCCTACGAGCAGTACTTC	CASTHGGREWAYEQYF
TRBV4-2	TRBD2	TRBJ2-3	-	TGTGCCAGCAGCCAAGGCGGTAGCGGGACTAGCACAGATACGCAGTATTTT	CASSQGGSGTSTDTQYF
TRBV29-1	-	TRBJ2-7	-	TGCAGCGTTGATCTAGGGCCCTACGAGCAGTACTTC	CSVDLGPYEQYF
TRBV30	-	TRBJ1-4	-	TGTGCCTGGAGTTTTACGGGGGCGGATTGGGAAAAACTGTTTTTT	CAWSFTGADWEKLFF
TRBV5-6	-	TRBJ2-7	-	TGTGCCAGCAGCTTGTCCGCAGCATACGAGCAGTACTTC	CASSLSAAYEQYF
TRBV5-1	TRBD2	TRBJ2-7	-	TGCGCCAGCAGCTTGGGACTAGCGGGAGTCTACGAGCAGTACTTC	CASSLGLAGVYEQYF
TRBV6-1	TRBD1	TRBJ2-1	-	TGTGCCAAACAGGGGCCCTATAAGCAGTTCTTC	CAKQGPYKQFF
TRBV11-2	-	TRBJ2-1	-	TGTGCCAGCACCCAATGGGGGCAGGGTGACGATGAGCAGTTCTTC	CASTQWGQGDDEQFF
TRBV18	TRBD2	TRBJ2-3	-	TGTGCCAGCTCACCAGAAGGGGGACTAGCACCCGATACGCAGTATTTT	CASSPEGGLAPDTQYF
TRBV6-1	-	TRBJ1-6	-	TGTGCCAGCTATACAGTCTCACCCCTCCACTTT	CASYTVSPLHF
TRBV30	-	TRBJ2-2	-	TGTGCCTGGACCGGGTCCCCTTCCGGGGAGCTGTTTTTT	CAWTGSPSGELFF
TRBV14	-	TRBJ1-1	-	TGTGCCAGCAGCCAAGATTCGTATCCGTGGGGCAGCACTGAAGCTTTCTTT	CASSQDSYPWGSTEAFF
TRBV4-1	TRBD2	TRBJ2-1	-	TGCGCCAGCTCCACTAGCGGGAGGTACAATGAGCAGTTCTTC	CASSTSGRYNEQFF
TRBV6-1	-	TRBJ2-3	-	TGTGCCAGCAGCCCTGAAAGGGGAGAAACAGATACGCAGTATTTT	CASSPERGETDTQYF
TRBV2	-	TRBJ2-7	-	TGTGCCAGCAGTGAAGCGGGCAGGGGTGGCGCGGAGCAGTACTTC	CASSEAGRGGAEQYF
TRBV7-9	-	TRBJ2-1	-	TGTGCCAGCAGCTCCAGTGGACGTGGGGGGATCGGACAGTTCTTC	CASSSSGRGGIGQFF
TRBV4-2	-	TRBJ2-2	-	TGTGCCAGCAGCCAGATGGACGCCGGGGAGCTGTTTTTT	CASSQMDAGELFF
TRBV2	-	TRBJ1-2	-	TGTGCCAGCAGTGAAGCGCGTCAAGGTAGCTATGGCTACACCTTC	CASSEARQGSYGYTF
TRBV9	TRBD2	TRBJ2-7	-	TGTGCCAGCAGCGTTGGCGGGAGTCCTCCCTACGAGCAGTACTTC	CASSVGGSPPYEQYF
TRBV5-1	-	TRBJ1-2	-	TGCGCCAGCAGCTTAGATTACCAGGGAGTTTATGGCTACACCTTC	CASSLDYQGVYGYTF
TRBV6-1	-	TRBJ1-4	-	TGTGCCAGCAGTGTCAATAGTGAAAAACTGTTTTTT	CASSVNSEKLFF
TRBV15	TRBD1	TRBJ1-1	-	TGTGCCACCACACAACGTAATGACAGGGAAGTTTTCTTT	CATTQRNDREVFF
TRBV18	-	TRBJ1-2	-	TGTGCCAGCTCACTCTCAACCACACAAGACTATGGCTACACCTTC	CASSLSTTQDYGYTF
TRBV7-2	TRBD2	TRBJ2-7	-	TGTGCCAGCAGCTTAGCGGGTGGAGGACTAGCGCGGGAGCAGTACTTC	CASSLAGGGLAREQYF
TRBV5-4	TRBD2	TRBJ2-7	-	TGTGCCAGCAGCTTGCGACTAGCGGTCGTACAGTACTTC	CASSLRLAVVQYF
TRBV11-2	TRBD2	TRBJ2-1	-	TGTGCCAGCAGCTTAGTGTTCGGGACTAGCAGACACAATGAGCAGTTCTTC	CASSLVFGTSRHNEQFF
TRBV28	TRBD1	TRBJ2-7	-	TGTGCCAGCAGCCGACCGTCCCTCTTGGGACAGGCACACTACGAGCAGTACTTC	CASSRPSLLGQAHYEQYF
TRBV10-3	TRBD1	TRBJ1-1	-	TGTGCCATCAGTGCGAGACAGGGAAGTACTGAAGCTTTCTTT	CAISARQGSTEAFF
TRBV19	TRBD1	TRBJ2-7	-	TGTGCCAGTAGTGTGGACAGGTCCTACGAGCAGTACTTC	CASSVDRSYEQYF
TRBV11-2	TRBD1	TRBJ1-2	few	TGTGCCAGCAGCCTGACACAGGGGGCAAACTATGGCTACACCTTC	CASSLTQGANYGYTF
TRBV29-1	-	TRBJ1-2	-	TGCAGCGTTGAAGATCAAGTCACCTCCTATGGCTACACCTTC	CSVEDQVTSYGYTF
TRBV30	-	TRBJ2-3	-	TGTGCCTGGAGTAAGGGGATTTTCACAGATACGCAGTATTTT	CAWSKGIFTDTQYF
TRBV14	-	TRBJ2-4	-	TGTGCCAGCAGCCAAGATCGGGGGACGGTAAACATTCAGTACTTC	CASSQDRGTVNIQYF
TRBV14	TRBD2	TRBJ2-2	-	TGTGCCAGCAGCCAACGAGTAGCGGGAGGGCCGATCGGGGAGCTGTTTTTT	CASSQRVAGGPIGELFF
TRBV11-2	-	TRBJ2-7	once	TGTGCCAGCAGCTTAGACCCGGGACAAACCTACGAGCAGTACTTC	CASSLDPGQTYEQYF
TRBV6-5	-	TRBJ2-3	-	TGTGCCAGCAGTTATTCAGATACGCAGTATTTT	CASSYSDTQYF
TRBV30	-	TRBJ1-3	-	TGTGCCTGGAGTCAGAGGGGATCCTACTCTGGAAACACCATATATTTT	CAWSQRGSYSGNTIYF
TRBV28	TRBD2	TRBJ2-7	-	TGTGCCAGCAGTTTGGCGACTAGCGCCAACTACGAGCAGTACTTC	CASSLATSANYEQYF
TRBV19	TRBD2	TRBJ2-7	-	TGTGCCAGTAGTTCCTCTACTAGCGTAGTCGAGCAGTACTTC	CASSSSTSVVEQYF
TRBV28	-	TRBJ2-4	-	TGTGCCAGCAAACCCGGGACGGAGTCTATTCAGTACTTC	CASKPGTESIQYF
TRBV29-1	-	TRBJ1-4	-	TGCAGCGGACGACCCACAGCCAGTGAAAAACTGTTTTTT	CSGRPTASEKLFF
TRBV9	-	TRBJ2-5	-	TGTGCCAGCAGCGTCGCGGCAGATCGAGAGACCCAGTACTTC	CASSVAADRETQYF
TRBV5-4	TRBD2	TRBJ2-1	-	TGTGCCAGCAGCCCCGGGACTAGCGGCTACAATGAGCAGTTCTTC	CASSPGTSGYNEQFF
TRBV5-4	-	TRBJ2-7	-	TGTGCCAGCAGCTTGGATGTAACCTCGCAGTACTTC	CASSLDVTSQYF
TRBV28	TRBD2	TRBJ2-3	-	TGTGCCAGCAGTTCTAGCGGGAGGGTCTCAGATACGCAGTATTTT	CASSSSGRVSDTQYF
TRBV10-3	-	TRBJ2-5	few	TGTGCCATCAGTGAGTCCTCAGGGTTAGAGACCCAGTACTTC	CAISESSGLETQYF